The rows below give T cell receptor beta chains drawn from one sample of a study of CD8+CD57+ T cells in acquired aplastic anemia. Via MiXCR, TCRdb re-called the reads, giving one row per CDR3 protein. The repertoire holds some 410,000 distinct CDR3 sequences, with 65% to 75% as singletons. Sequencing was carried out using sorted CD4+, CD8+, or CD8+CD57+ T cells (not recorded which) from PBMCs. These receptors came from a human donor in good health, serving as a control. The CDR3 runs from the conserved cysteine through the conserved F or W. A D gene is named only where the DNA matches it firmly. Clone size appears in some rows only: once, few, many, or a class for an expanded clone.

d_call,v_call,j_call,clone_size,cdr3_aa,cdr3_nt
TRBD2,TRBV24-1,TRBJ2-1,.,CATSDWTGGKYEQFF,TGTGCCACCAGTGATTGGACGGGGGGGAAGTATGAGCAGTTCTTC
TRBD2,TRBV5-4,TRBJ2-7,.,CASSHRSAGGYEQYF,TGTGCCAGCAGCCATAGATCAGCGGGGGGATACGAGCAGTACTTC
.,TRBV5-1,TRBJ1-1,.,CASRRRQGNFF,TGCGCCAGCAGAAGGCGGCAGGGTAATTTCTTT
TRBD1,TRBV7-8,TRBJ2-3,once,CASSGDRWKQYF,TGTGCCAGCAGTGGGGACAGGTGGAAGCAGTATTTT
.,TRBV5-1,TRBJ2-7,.,CASSLARGMAEQYF,TGCGCCAGCAGCTTGGCACGGGGGATGGCCGAGCAGTACTTC
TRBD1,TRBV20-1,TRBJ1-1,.,CSAVWTGDTEAFF,TGCAGTGCTGTATGGACAGGGGACACTGAAGCTTTCTTT
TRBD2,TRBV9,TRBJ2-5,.,CASSPLGLAGAMTQYF,TGTGCCAGCAGCCCACTGGGACTAGCGGGGGCGATGACTCAGTACTTC
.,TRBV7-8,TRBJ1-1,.,CASSLQAYEKYFGFF,TGTGCCAGCAGCCTACAAGCCTACGAGAAGTACTTCGGGTTCTTT
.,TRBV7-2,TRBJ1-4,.,CATSRGTEKLLF,TGTGCCACCAGCAGGGGTACCGAGAAACTGCTATTT
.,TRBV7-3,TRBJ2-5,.,CASSHPPWVARQETQYF,TGTGCCAGCAGTCACCCTCCCTGGGTGGCACGCCAAGAGACCCAGTACTTC
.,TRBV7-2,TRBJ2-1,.,CASSLIEQFF,TGTGCCAGCAGCCTCATTGAGCAGTTCTTC
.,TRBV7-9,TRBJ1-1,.,CASSLTLSTAIEAFF,TGTGCCAGCAGCTTAACGCTATCGACAGCAATTGAAGCTTTCTTT
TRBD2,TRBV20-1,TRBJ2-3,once,CSAGAGGDTQYF,TGCAGTGCCGGGGCGGGAGGAGATACGCAGTATTTT
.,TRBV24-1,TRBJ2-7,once,CATSHPAYEQYF,TGTGCCACCAGTCATCCGGCTTACGAGCAGTACTTC
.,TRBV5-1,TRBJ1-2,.,CASSVGGPQIYGYTF,TGCGCCAGCAGCGTGGGGGGGCCTCAGATCTATGGCTACACCTTC
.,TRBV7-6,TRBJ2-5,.,CASSPRLGNGETQYF,TGTGCCAGCAGCCCCCGACTCGGGAACGGAGAGACCCAGTACTTC
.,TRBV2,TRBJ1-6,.,CASSFNGEGNSPFHF,TGTGCCAGCAGTTTCAACGGAGAGGGGAATTCACCCTTCCACTTT